This TCR beta chain is from a study of blood T cell repertoires in COVID-19. Assay used: immunoSEQ multiplex PCR; TCRdb lists only in-frame clones, some missing. Of about 300,000 clones listed, 70% to 90% were seen once; the top ten hold 5.5% to 6%. Symptom resolution, clearance, or two negative PCRs marked donors in Cohort 3 as recovered. Germline V CDR1 and CDR2: MNHNS, SASEGT. The CDR3 is 12 amino acids. V was shortened by 3 bases and J by 5 bases, with 7 bases between the two germline ends. Note on this clone: This sample also contains other DNA sequences that code for the same CDR3.

Source material: PBMCs or T cells enriched from blood (not recorded which). This clonotype was sampled from a woman aged 30 to 39 who had recovered from COVID-19. This chain links TRBV6-1 with TRBJ1-1, with D hard to call. CDR3 sequence (DNA): TGTGCCAGCAGTGATCGGGTTACTGAAGCTTTCTTT. It yields the protein CASSDRVTEAFF.